The 14 T cell receptor beta chains reported below all come from one sample, sequenced in a study of T cell repertoires in cytomegalovirus infection. TCRdb itself ran the reads through MiXCR, one entry per CDR3 protein. This table holds under 200,000 distinct CDR3 sequences, roughly 18% found once. The sequenced material came from CD8+ T cells from PBMCs. All receptors derive from a human donor in good health (CMV status not recorded). Some clones in this sample may be carry-over from other donors' samples.

This chain links TRBV11-2 with TRBJ2-5; 8 bases are a match to TRBD2. V trimming: 8 bases; J trimming: 5 bases; junction bases outside the gene matches: 10. The CDR3 contains 14 residues. CDR1 is SGHAT, CDR2 FQNNGV, per germline. The CDR3 spells CASSSERGWETQYF. In DNA, the CDR3 is TGTGCCAGCTCGTCGGAGCGGGGGTGGGAGACCCAGTACTTC. Filled out from reference TRBV11-2 and TRBJ2-5, the complete variable domain reads EAGVAQSPRYKIIEKRQSVAFWCNPISGHATLYWYQQILGQGPKLLIQFQNNGVVDDSQLPKDRFSAERLKGVDSTLKIQPAKLEDSAVYLCASSSERGWETQYFGPGTRLLVL.

The V and J genes are TRBV6-1 and TRBJ2-7, with D perhaps TRBD1 (5 bases). Germline V gene sequence: CDR1 MNHNS, CDR2 SASEGT. This CDR3 spans 15 amino acids. Deletions cut 2 bases from V and 5 bases from J, with 16 bases between. CDR3 bases: TGTGCCAGCAGTGAATTTGGGCAGGGTATCCACGAGCAGTACTTC. Its protein product is CASSEFGQGIHEQYF.

This chain connects TRBV6-2 or TRBV6-3 to TRBJ1-2; D is possibly TRBD1 (5 bases). The V gene lost 3 bases and the J gene lost 2 bases, with 13 bases spanning the gap. Germline CDR1 and CDR2: MNHEY and SVGEGT. The CDR3 covers 15 residues. The CDR3 DNA reads TGTGCCAGCAGTTATACGGCAGGGCGGAACTATGGCTACACCTTC. Protein product: CASSYTAGRNYGYTF.

The rearrangement links TRBV5-6 to TRBJ1-2; a weak D match, TRBD1 (6 bases). This CDR3 has 17 amino acids. The V gene's germline CDR1 is SGHDT and CDR2 YYEEEE. V lost 2 bases and J lost 1, with 18 bases in between. Written as DNA, the CDR3 is TGTGCCAGCAGCTTCTATTTATCGGACAGTTTTAACTATGGCTACACCTTC. Protein: CASSFYLSDSFNYGYTF.

V usage is TRBV20-1 and J usage is TRBJ1-2, with D maybe TRBD1 (6 bases). The germline gives CDR1 DFQATT, CDR2 SNEGSKA (reference sequence). This CDR3 comprises 14 residues. Trimming removed 0 bases from V and 4 bases from J, with 12 bases in between. CDR3 in amino acids: CSARESTGLYGYTF. DNA of the CDR3: TGCAGTGCTAGAGAGTCGACAGGCCTCTATGGCTACACCTTC.

This rearrangement joins TRBV6-4 to TRBJ2-1; 8 positions match TRBD1. The CDR3 spans 16 residues. Losses at the gene ends were 5 bases for V and 7 bases for J; bases not matched to a gene: 13. Germline values: CDR1 MRHNA, CDR2 SNTAGT. The CDR3 reads CASSNLGTGPRNEQFF. The CDR3, as DNA: TGTGCCAGCAGTAACCTCGGGACAGGTCCCCGGAATGAGCAGTTCTTC.

The rearrangement joins TRBV29-1 to TRBJ2-6; D is perhaps TRBD1 (5 bases). Germline V gene sequence: CDR1 SQVTM, CDR2 ANQGSEA. V lost 3 bases to trimming and J lost 0 bases, with 12 bases between them. The CDR3 consists of 16 residues. The CDR3 region has the DNA TGCAGCGTTGAGGCCAGGACACCCTCTGGGGCCAACGTCCTGACTTTC. Amino acids: CSVEARTPSGANVLTF. The full variable domain, completed using reference TRBV29-1 and TRBJ2-6, is SAVISQKPSRDICQRGTSLTIQCQVDSQVTMMFWYRQQPGQSLTLIATANQGSEATYESGFVIDKFPISRPNLTFSTLTVSNMSPEDSSIYLCSVEARTPSGANVLTFGAGSRLTVL.

This chain joins TRBV7-9 and TRBJ2-5, with D perhaps TRBD2 (5 bases). The V gene's germline CDR1 is SEHNR and CDR2 FQNEAQ (reference sequence). The ends were cut back, 6 bases at V and 5 bases at J, with 13 bases in the middle. The CDR3 consists of 13 residues. CDR3 region: CASRPGGDETQYF. As DNA, the CDR3 is TGTGCCAGCAGGCCTGGAGGCGACGAGACCCAGTACTTC.

In its sample, this clonotype was seen a few times. The V and J genes are TRBV7-3 and TRBJ1-2; tentative D call: TRBD1 (5 bases). V lost 0 bases, J lost 8 bases, and 19 bases lay in between. This CDR3 contains 16 residues. The V gene's germline CDR1 is SGHTA and CDR2 FQGTGA. This CDR3 is CASSLTPRGGAGGYTF. DNA of the CDR3: TGTGCCAGCAGCTTAACCCCCCGCGGAGGGGCAGGGGGCTACACCTTC.

This clonotype has ten or more counts. The V call is TRBV20-1, the J call TRBJ2-5, with D possibly matching TRBD1 (6 bases). Germline assignment: CDR1 DFQATT and CDR2 SNEGSKA (reference sequence). This CDR3 has 15 amino acids. V dropped 6 bases and J dropped 5 bases, with 22 bases sitting between them. CDR3 sequence reads: CSARNRAAGSETQYF. In nucleotides, the CDR3 is TGCAGTGCGCGAAACAGGGCGGCGGGCTCTGAGACCCAGTACTTC.

Notes on this clonotype: Sequence at one end of the junction differs from germline and may be a read error. This chain connects TRBV7-2 to TRBJ1-3; TRBD1 is a possible D gene (5 bases). CDR3 length: 16 residues. CDR1 and CDR2 from the germline V gene are SGHTA and FQGNSA. CDR3 DNA sequence: TGTGCCAGCAGCTTAGGGGGACCCTACTCTGGAAACACCATATCTTTT. As protein: CASSLGGPYSGNTISF.

There are a few counts of this clonotype. This rearrangement joins TRBV12-5 to TRBJ1-1; a weak D match, TRBD1 (6 bases). The germline CDR1 and CDR2 sequences are LGHNT and FRNRAP. V was clipped by 0 bases and J by 4 bases, with 18 bases between them. This CDR3 has 17 amino acids. The CDR3 region is CASGLVLSGGALTEAFF. The CDR3 DNA follows: TGTGCTAGTGGTTTGGTCCTTTCTGGGGGGGCGCTCACTGAAGCTTTCTTT.

This clonotype came up many times. J is TRBJ1-2 and V is TRBV4-1, with D perhaps matching TRBD1 (5 bases). CDR3 size: 15 residues. The V end lost 1 base, the J end lost 3 bases, and 12 bases lay between the germline ends. Germline CDR1 MGHRA, CDR2 YSYEKL. As DNA, the CDR3 is TGCGCCAGCAGCCAAGTCCAGGGTACCGACTATGGCTACACCTTC. It encodes CASSQVQGTDYGYTF.

The J gene is TRBJ2-5, the V gene TRBV25-1; D gene ambiguous. V lost 7 bases, J lost 3 bases, and 15 bases lay in between. Per germline, CDR1 MGHDK and CDR2 SYGVNS. The CDR3 runs to 14 residues. The CDR3 bases are TGTGCCAGCACCTTTGACCTCGAAAAAGAGACCCAGTACTTC. The encoded protein is CASTFDLEKETQYF.